What follows describes a single TCR beta chain. The data belong to a study of OX40 agonist ivuxolimab in advanced cancers. Data came from immunoSEQ multiplex PCR; TCRdb stores just in-frame clones and leaves some out. Of about 55,000 clones in the sample, around nine tenths are singletons; the top ten hold about 1.6%. This sequence was found in an adult with an advanced solid tumor such as melanoma, head and neck, liver or kidney cancer. Sequencing was performed on CD4+ or CD8+ T cells sorted from blood, taken in a trial of the OX40 agonist ivuxolimab.

CDR3 DNA: TGTGCCAGCTCAGCTGGACCGAACTACGAGCAGTACTTC. Protein sequence: CASSAGPNYEQYF. The chain carries TRBV18 and TRBJ2-7; D is uncertain. The CDR3 runs to 13 residues. V was clipped by 5 bases and J by 3 bases, with 11 bases between them. Per the germline V gene, CDR1 is KGHSH and CDR2 is LQKENI.